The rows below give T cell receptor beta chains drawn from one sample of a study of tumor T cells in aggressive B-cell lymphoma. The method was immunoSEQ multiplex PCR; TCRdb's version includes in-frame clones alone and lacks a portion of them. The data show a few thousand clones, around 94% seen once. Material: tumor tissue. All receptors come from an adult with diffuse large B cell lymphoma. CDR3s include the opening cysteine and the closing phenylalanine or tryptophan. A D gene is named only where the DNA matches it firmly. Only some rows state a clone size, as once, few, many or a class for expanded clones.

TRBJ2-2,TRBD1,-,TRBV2,CASKRVGTGAGELFF,TGTGCCAGCAAACGAGTGGGGACAGGGGCCGGGGAGCTGTTTTTT
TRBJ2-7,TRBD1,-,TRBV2,CASSPRQTGGGSYEQYF,TGTGCCAGCAGTCCCCGCCAGACAGGGGGAGGCTCCTACGAGCAGTACTTC
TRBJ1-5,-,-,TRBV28,CASSLRQGNQPQHF,TGTGCCAGCAGTTTGCGGCAGGGGAATCAGCCCCAGCATTTT
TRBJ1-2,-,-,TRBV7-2,CASSLQGSSVGYTF,TGTGCCAGCAGCTTACAGGGTTCTTCCGTTGGCTACACCTTC
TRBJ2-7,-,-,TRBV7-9,CASSENPGSSEQYF,TGTGCCAGCAGCGAAAATCCAGGGTCTTCCGAGCAGTACTTC
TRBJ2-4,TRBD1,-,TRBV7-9,CASDPGQVAKNIQYF,TGTGCCAGCGACCCTGGACAGGTAGCCAAAAACATTCAGTACTTC
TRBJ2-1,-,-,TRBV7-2,CASSPRDYNEQFF,TGTGCCAGCAGCCCACGAGACTACAATGAGCAGTTCTTC
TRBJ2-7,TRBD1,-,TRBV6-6,CASSYGTENSKQYF,TGTGCCAGCAGTTACGGGACAGAAAATTCCAAGCAGTACTTC
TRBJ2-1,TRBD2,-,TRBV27,CASGLLATSYNEQFF,TGTGCCAGCGGGTTACTAGCGACTTCCTACAATGAGCAGTTCTTC
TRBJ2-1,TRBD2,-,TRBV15,CATSGLAEYNEQFF,TGTGCCACCAGCGGACTAGCGGAGTACAATGAGCAGTTCTTC
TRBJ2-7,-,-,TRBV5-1,CASSLARIPYEQYF,TGCGCCAGCAGCTTGGCGCGGATACCCTACGAGCAGTACTTC
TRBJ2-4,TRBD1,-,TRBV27,CASSLMTGGPLAKNIQYF,TGTGCCAGCAGTTTAATGACAGGGGGACCACTAGCCAAAAACATTCAGTACTTC
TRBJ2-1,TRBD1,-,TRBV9,CASSVGGGTNNEQFF,TGTGCCAGCAGCGTAGGAGGGGGCACCAACAATGAGCAGTTCTTC
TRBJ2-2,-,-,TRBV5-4,CASSSVADFTGELFF,TGTGCCAGCAGCTCAGTAGCGGACTTCACCGGGGAGCTGTTTTTT
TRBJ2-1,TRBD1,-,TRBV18,CASSPWGTGLGSYNEQFF,TGTGCCAGCTCACCATGGGGGACAGGGCTTGGCTCCTACAATGAGCAGTTCTTC
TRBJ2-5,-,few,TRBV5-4,CASSSGTQGVRETQYF,TGTGCCAGCAGCTCTGGAACCCAAGGGGTCCGAGAGACCCAGTACTTC
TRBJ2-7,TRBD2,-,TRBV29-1,CSAASSGGAYEQYF,TGCAGCGCTGCTAGTAGCGGGGGGGCCTACGAGCAGTACTTC
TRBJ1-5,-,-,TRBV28,CASSYGGGTTPPQHF,TGTGCCAGCAGTTATGGGGGGGGGACCACACCGCCCCAGCATTTT
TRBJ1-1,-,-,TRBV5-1,CASSLGQRNLAEAFF,TGCGCCAGCAGCTTGGGACAGAGGAACCTCGCTGAAGCTTTCTTT
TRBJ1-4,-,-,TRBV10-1,CASSETATNEKLFF,TGCGCCAGCAGTGAGACAGCAACTAATGAAAAACTGTTTTTT
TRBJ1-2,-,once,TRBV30,CAWSVWVRGSYGYTF,TGTGCCTGGAGTGTATGGGTCAGGGGCTCCTATGGCTACACCTTC
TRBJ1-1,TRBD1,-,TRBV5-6,CASSPGGAGTEAFF,TGTGCCAGCAGCCCAGGGGGCGCCGGCACTGAAGCTTTCTTT
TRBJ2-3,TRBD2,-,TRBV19,CASSGGPGTSGGIDTQYF,TGTGCCAGTAGTGGCGGCCCTGGGACTAGCGGGGGAATAGATACGCAGTATTTT
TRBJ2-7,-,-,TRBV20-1,CSARARDEQYF,TGCAGTGCTAGGGCCCGGGACGAGCAGTACTTC
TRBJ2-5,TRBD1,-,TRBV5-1,CASSYRDRGETQYF,TGCGCCAGCAGCTACCGGGACAGGGGGGAGACCCAGTACTTC
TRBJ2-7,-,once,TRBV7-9,CASSLGAVSEQYF,TGTGCCAGCAGCTTAGGGGCCGTTTCCGAGCAGTACTTC
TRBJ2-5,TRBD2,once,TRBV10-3,CAISERLAGPQETQYF,TGTGCCATCAGTGAGCGTCTAGCGGGACCTCAAGAGACCCAGTACTTC
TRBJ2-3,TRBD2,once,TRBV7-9,CASRLGASGGIHSTDTQYF,TGTGCCAGCAGGTTAGGGGCGAGCGGGGGAATACATAGCACAGATACGCAGTATTTT
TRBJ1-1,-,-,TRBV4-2,CASSQSNEAFF,TGTGCCAGCAGCCAGAGTAATGAAGCTTTCTTT
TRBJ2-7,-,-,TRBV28,CASSRQRWGGEQYF,TGTGCCAGCAGCCGACAAAGGTGGGGAGGCGAGCAGTACTTC
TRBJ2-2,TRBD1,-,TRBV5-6,CASSLVGYGTGSNTGELFF,TGTGCCAGCAGCTTGGTGGGATACGGGACAGGGTCGAACACCGGGGAGCTGTTTTTT
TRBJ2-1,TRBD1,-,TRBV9,CASSPYGQGDNEQFF,TGTGCCAGCAGCCCCTACGGACAGGGCGACAATGAGCAGTTCTTC
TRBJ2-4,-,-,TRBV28,CASSSSDEYTKNIQYF,TGTGCCAGCAGTTCCAGCGACGAGTACACCAAAAACATTCAGTACTTC
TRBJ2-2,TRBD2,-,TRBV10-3,CASRTLAGGTGELFF,TGTGCCAGTCGGACACTAGCGGGAGGCACCGGGGAGCTGTTTTTT
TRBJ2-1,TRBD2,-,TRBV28,CASSWTGGVSYNEQFF,TGTGCCAGCAGTTGGACGGGAGGGGTCTCCTACAATGAGCAGTTCTTC
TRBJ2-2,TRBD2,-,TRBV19,CASTPTSGTNTGELFF,TGTGCCAGTACCCCAACTAGCGGTACGAACACCGGGGAGCTGTTTTTT
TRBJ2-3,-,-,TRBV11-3,CASSLAGLLTDTQYF,TGTGCCAGCAGCTTAGCGGGGTTACTCACAGATACGCAGTATTTT
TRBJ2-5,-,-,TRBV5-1,CASSFMGRTQETQYF,TGCGCCAGCAGCTTCATGGGGCGGACCCAAGAGACCCAGTACTTC
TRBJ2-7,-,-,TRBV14,CASSQVAGITYEQYF,TGTGCCAGCAGCCAAGTGGCGGGGATTACCTACGAGCAGTACTTC
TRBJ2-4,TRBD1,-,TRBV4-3,CASSQGTGTDSRNIQYF,TGCGCCAGCAGCCAGGGCACCGGGACAGACTCTAGAAACATTCAGTACTTC
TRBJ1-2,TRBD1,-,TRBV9,CASSVALGRGRWNGYTF,TGTGCCAGCAGCGTAGCTTTAGGTAGGGGGCGGTGGAATGGCTACACCTTC
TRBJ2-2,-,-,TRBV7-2,CASSLPSMDTGELFF,TGTGCCAGCAGCTTACCTAGTATGGACACCGGGGAGCTGTTTTTT
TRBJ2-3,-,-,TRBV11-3,CASSLGQTDTQYF,TGTGCCAGCAGCTTAGGCCAGACAGATACGCAGTATTTT
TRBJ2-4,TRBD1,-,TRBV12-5,CASEGQGASDIQYF,TGTGCTTCAGAGGGGCAGGGGGCGTCGGACATTCAGTACTTC
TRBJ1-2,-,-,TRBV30,CAWSRTTRVLSGYTF,TGTGCCTGGTCCCGAACGACACGAGTTTTAAGTGGCTACACCTTC
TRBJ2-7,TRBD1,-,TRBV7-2,CASSPGTANYEQYF,TGTGCCAGCAGCCCCGGGACAGCAAATTACGAGCAGTACTTC
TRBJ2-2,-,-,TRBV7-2,CASSFYRANTGELFF,TGTGCCAGCAGCTTTTACAGGGCGAACACCGGGGAGCTGTTTTTT
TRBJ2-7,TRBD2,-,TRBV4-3,CASSLSGGHEQYF,TGCGCCAGCAGTCTTAGCGGGGGCCACGAGCAGTACTTC
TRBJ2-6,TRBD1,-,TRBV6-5,CASSTGQAGANVLTF,TGTGCCAGCAGTACCGGACAGGCTGGGGCCAACGTCCTGACTTTC
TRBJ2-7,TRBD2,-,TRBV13,CASAGGGEQYF,TGTGCCAGCGCGGGGGGGGGCGAGCAGTACTTC
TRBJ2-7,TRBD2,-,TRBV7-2,CASSFGGGRYEQYF,TGTGCCAGCAGCTTTGGCGGGGGAAGGTACGAGCAGTACTTC
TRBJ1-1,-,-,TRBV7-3,CASSLAGMNEAFF,TGTGCCAGCAGCTTGGCAGGGATGAATGAAGCTTTCTTT
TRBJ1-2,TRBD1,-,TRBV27,CASSVGQGTYYGYTF,TGTGCCAGCAGTGTGGGACAGGGGACCTACTATGGCTACACCTTC
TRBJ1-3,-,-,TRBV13,CASSSERRTRGNTIYF,TGTGCCAGCAGCTCAGAACGACGGACACGTGGAAACACCATATATTTT
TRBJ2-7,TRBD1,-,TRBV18,CASSPLTGGYEQYF,TGTGCCAGCTCACCATTGACAGGGGGTTACGAGCAGTACTTC
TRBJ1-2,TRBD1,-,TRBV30,CAWSVGPGQGLGGYTF,TGTGCCTGGAGTGTAGGGCCCGGACAGGGTCTCGGTGGCTACACCTTC
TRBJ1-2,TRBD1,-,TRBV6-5,CASTDRVGGYTF,TGTGCCAGCACAGACAGGGTCGGAGGCTACACCTTC
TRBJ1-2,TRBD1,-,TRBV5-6,CASSPGQGEYGYTF,TGTGCCAGCAGCCCGGGACAGGGAGAATATGGCTACACCTTC
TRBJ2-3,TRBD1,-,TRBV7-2,CASTPDRGADTQYF,TGTGCCAGCACCCCGGACAGGGGTGCAGATACGCAGTATTTT